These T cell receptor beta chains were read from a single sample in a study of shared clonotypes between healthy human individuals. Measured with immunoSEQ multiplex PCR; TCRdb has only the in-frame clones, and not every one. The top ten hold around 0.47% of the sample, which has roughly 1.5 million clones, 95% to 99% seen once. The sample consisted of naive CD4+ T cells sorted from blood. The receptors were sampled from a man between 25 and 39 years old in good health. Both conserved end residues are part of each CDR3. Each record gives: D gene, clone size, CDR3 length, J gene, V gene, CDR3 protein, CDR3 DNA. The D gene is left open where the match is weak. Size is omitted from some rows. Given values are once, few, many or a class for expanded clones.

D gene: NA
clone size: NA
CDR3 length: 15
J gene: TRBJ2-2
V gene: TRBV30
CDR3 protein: CAWSAAAGWVGELFF
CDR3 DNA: TGTGCCTGGAGTGCGGCGGCAGGGTGGGTCGGGGAGCTGTTTTTT

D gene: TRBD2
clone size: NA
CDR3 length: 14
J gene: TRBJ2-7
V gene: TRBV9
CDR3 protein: CASSVAAGSYEQYF
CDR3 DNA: TGTGCCAGCAGCGTAGCAGCGGGATCCTACGAGCAGTACTTC

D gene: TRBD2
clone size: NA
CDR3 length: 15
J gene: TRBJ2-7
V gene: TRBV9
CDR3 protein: CASSSKGLAGDEQYF
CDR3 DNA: TGTGCCAGCAGCTCAAAAGGACTAGCGGGAGACGAGCAGTACTTC

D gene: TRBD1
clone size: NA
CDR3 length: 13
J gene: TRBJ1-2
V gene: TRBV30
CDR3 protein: CAWSPGTAYGYTF
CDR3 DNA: TGTGCCTGGAGTCCCGGGACAGCCTATGGCTACACCTTC

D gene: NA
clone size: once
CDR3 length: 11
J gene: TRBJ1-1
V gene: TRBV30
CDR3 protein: CAWNFQLEAFF
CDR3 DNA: TGTGCCTGGAATTTTCAACTCGAAGCTTTCTTT

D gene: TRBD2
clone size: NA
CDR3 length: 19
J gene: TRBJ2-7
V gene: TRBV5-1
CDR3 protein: CASSLGPPAGTSGAYEQYF
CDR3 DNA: TGCGCCAGCAGCTTGGGGCCCCCAGCGGGAACGTCGGGGGCCTACGAGCAGTACTTC

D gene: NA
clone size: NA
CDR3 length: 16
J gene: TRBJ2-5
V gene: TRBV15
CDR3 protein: CATSRAGQGGQETQYF
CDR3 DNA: TGTGCCACCAGCAGAGCGGGTCAGGGCGGCCAAGAGACCCAGTACTTC

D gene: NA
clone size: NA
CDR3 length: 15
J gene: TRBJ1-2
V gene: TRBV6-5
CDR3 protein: CASSYSPGTTNGYTF
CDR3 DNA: TGTGCCAGCAGTTACTCGCCCGGGACAACGAATGGCTACACCTTC

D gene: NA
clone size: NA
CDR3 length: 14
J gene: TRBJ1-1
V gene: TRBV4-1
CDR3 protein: CASSQLGSWGEAFF
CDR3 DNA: TGCGCCAGCAGCCAACTAGGTTCATGGGGGGAAGCTTTCTTT

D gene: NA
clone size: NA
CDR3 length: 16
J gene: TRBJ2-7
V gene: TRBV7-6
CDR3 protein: CASSHPRGTSSSEQYF
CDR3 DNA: TGTGCCAGCAGCCACCCTCGAGGCACCTCCTCATCCGAGCAGTACTTC

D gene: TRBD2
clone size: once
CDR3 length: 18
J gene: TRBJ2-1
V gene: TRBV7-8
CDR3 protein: CASSGGLAGRSQSNEQFF
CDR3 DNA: TGTGCCAGCAGCGGGGGACTAGCGGGAAGAAGCCAAAGTAATGAGCAGTTCTTC

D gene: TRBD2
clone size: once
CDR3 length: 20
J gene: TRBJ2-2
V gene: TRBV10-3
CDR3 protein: CAISPTGPLLAGGGTGELFF
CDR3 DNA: TGTGCCATCAGCCCAACTGGCCCCTTACTAGCGGGAGGTGGTACCGGGGAGCTGTTTTTT

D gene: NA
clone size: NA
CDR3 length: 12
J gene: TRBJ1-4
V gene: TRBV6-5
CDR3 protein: CASRGDTEKLFF
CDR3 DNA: TGTGCCAGCAGGGGGGATACCGAAAAACTGTTTTTT

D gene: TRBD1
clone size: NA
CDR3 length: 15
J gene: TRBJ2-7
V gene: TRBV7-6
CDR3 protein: CASSLAVGQGNEQYF
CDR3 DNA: TGTGCCAGCAGCTTAGCGGTAGGACAGGGGAACGAGCAGTACTTC